These 24 T cell receptor beta chains were all obtained from the same sample, sequenced in a study of preoperative IRX-2 immunotherapy in early breast cancer. TCRdb's copy holds only in-frame clones and misses some; the assay was immunoSEQ multiplex PCR. Of about 32,000 clones in the sample, about four fifths were seen once. Treatment specified: preoperative locoregional IRX-2 cytokine immunotherapy. Material: lymph node tissue, obtained from a patient treated with IRX-2 immunotherapy. These receptors all stem from a human donor with breast cancer.

The chain carries TRBV15 and TRBJ2-6; no definite D call. The CDR3 has 17 residues. Per the germline V gene, CDR1 is LNHNV and CDR2 is YYDKDF (reference sequence). Trimming removed 0 bases from V and 0 bases from J, with 9 bases in between. The CDR3 DNA reads TGTGCCACCAGCAGAGAAGAAGAAAGCTCTGGGGCCAACGTCCTGACTTTC. Protein: CATSREEESSGANVLTF.

J is TRBJ2-1 and V is TRBV9; D is unclear. Germline loops: CDR1 SGDLS, CDR2 YYNGEE. This CDR3 has 14 residues. Trimming removed 3 bases at V and 2 bases at J, with 9 bases between. CDR3 DNA: TGTGCCAGCAGCGCAGAAGACACCTACAATGAGCAGTTCTTC. Amino acid sequence: CASSAEDTYNEQFF.

This clone has just one count. V is TRBV5-1 and J is TRBJ2-7; 10 positions agree with TRBD2. The CDR3 totals 15 residues. The germline gives CDR1 SGHRS, CDR2 YFSETQ. Trimming at V came to 1 base and at J to 5 bases, leaving 6 bases not matched to a gene. CDR3 amino acids: CASSLRLAGVHEQYF. The DNA of the CDR3 is TGCGCCAGCAGCTTGAGGCTAGCGGGAGTTCACGAGCAGTACTTC.

V is TRBV28 and J is TRBJ2-5; 10 nucleotides agree with TRBD1. V trimming: 4 bases; J trimming: 0 bases; junction bases outside the gene matches: 5. The CDR3 is 16 residues long. Germline values: CDR1 MDHEN, CDR2 SYDVKM. CDR3 residues: CASSSPGQGYQETQYF. For the CDR3, the DNA is TGTGCCAGCAGTTCTCCGGGACAGGGGTACCAAGAGACCCAGTACTTC.

This clone was seen once. J is TRBJ2-5 and V is TRBV28, with 10 positions matching TRBD2. This CDR3 has 19 residues. V gave up 2 bases and J gave up 4 bases; unmatched junction bases: 16. Germline CDR1 reads MDHEN; CDR2 reads SYDVKM. The CDR3 protein is CASSLRYLAGDVWGETQYF. CDR3 bases: TGTGCCAGCAGTTTACGGTACCTAGCGGGAGACGTCTGGGGAGAGACCCAGTACTTC.

V is TRBV14 and J is TRBJ1-1; the D is unclear. Germline values: CDR1 SGHDN, CDR2 FVKESK. Deletions cut 4 bases from V and 1 base from J, with 13 bases between. CDR3 length: 15 residues. In nucleotides, the CDR3 is TGTGCCAGCAGCCTTGTACTAAGGCAGAACACTGAAGCTTTCTTT. As protein: CASSLVLRQNTEAFF. Based on the CDR3 plus reference TRBV14 and TRBJ1-1, the full variable domain is EAGVTQFPSHSVIEKGQTVTLRCDPISGHDNLYWYRRVMGKEIKFLLHFVKESKQDESGMPNNRFLAERTGGTYSTLKVQPAELEDSGVYFCASSLVLRQNTEAFFGQGTRLTVV.

CDR3 in amino acids: CASSAAPNQPQHF. The CDR3 DNA follows: TGTGCCAGCAGTGCGGCCCCCAATCAGCCCCAGCATTTT. The chain carries TRBV7-1 and TRBJ1-5; D ambiguous. TRBV7-1 is an ORF for which the function is uncertain. The ends were cut back, 6 bases at V and 3 bases at J, with 9 bases in the middle. The CDR3 extends over 13 amino acids.

The V and J genes are TRBV28 and TRBJ1-6; D gene unclear. Looked up from germline, CDR1 is MDHEN and CDR2 is SYDVKM. The CDR3 length is 14 residues. The V end lost 6 bases, the J end lost 5 bases, and 11 bases lay between the germline ends. The CDR3 DNA is TGTGCCAGCAGGGTCCTAAGGGATAATTCACCCCTCCACTTT. It encodes CASRVLRDNSPLHF. Full variable domain (missing parts from reference TRBV28 and TRBJ1-6): DVKVTQSSRYLVKRTGEKVFLECVQDMDHENMFWYRQDPGLGLRLIYFSYDVKMKEKGDIPEGYSVSREKKERFSLILESASTNQTSMYLCASRVLRDNSPLHFGNGTRLTVT.

The chain links TRBV10-3 to TRBJ2-7, with D maybe TRBD2 (6 bases). The CDR3 extends over 12 amino acids. Germline V gene data show CDR1 as ENHRY and CDR2 as SYGVKD. The V end was cut by 2 bases, the J end by 4 bases, with 6 bases between. The CDR3 spells CAISERGYEQYF. CDR3 coding DNA: TGTGCCATCAGTGAGCGGGGGTACGAGCAGTACTTC.

The chain links TRBV6-7 to TRBJ1-4; D remains ambiguous. TRBV6-7 is identified as an open reading frame with a role that is uncertain. The CDR3 extends over 12 amino acids. V was cut by 8 bases and J by 8 bases, with 12 bases left in between. DNA for the CDR3: TGTGCCAGCTATACAACGGGGGAAAAACTGTTTTTT. Amino acid sequence: CASYTTGEKLFF.

The chain is built from TRBV11-3 and TRBJ1-3; no clear D. V lost 5 bases, J lost 2 bases, and 13 bases lay in between. Germline V lookup: CDR1 SGHNT, CDR2 YENEEA. CDR3 length: 15 amino acids. The CDR3 sequence: CASSQGPGTGNTIYF. The CDR3 bases are TGTGCCAGCAGCCAAGGTCCGGGGACTGGAAACACCATATATTTT.

This clone was seen only a few times. The chain has TRBV6-8 and TRBJ2-1, with 8 bases matching TRBD2. V shed 7 bases and J 9 bases; nucleotides not matched to a gene: 5. The CDR3 spans 12 residues. Germline V gives CDR1 MNHGY, CDR2 SAAAGT. The CDR3 region is CASTRTSSEQFF. The CDR3 DNA reads TGTGCCAGCACCAGGACTAGCTCTGAGCAGTTCTTC.

This chain links TRBV19 with TRBJ1-1; 8 bases are shared with TRBD1. Germline CDR1 and CDR2: LNHDA and SQIVND (reference sequence). The CDR3 totals 16 residues. Trimming at V came to 7 bases and at J to 1 base, leaving 11 bases not matched to a gene. For the CDR3, the DNA is TGTGCCAGTACCAAAGGGCAGGGGGCAGGGAACACTGAAGCTTTCTTT. Translated, it gives CASTKGQGAGNTEAFF. Together with reference TRBV19 and TRBJ1-1, the CDR3 gives the full variable domain: DGGITQSPKYLFRKEGQNVTLSCEQNLNHDAMYWYRQDPGQGLRLIYYSQIVNDFQKGDIAEGYSVSREKKESFPLTVTSAQKNPTAFYLCASTKGQGAGNTEAFFGQGTRLTVV.

V is TRBV6-8 and J is TRBJ2-7, with TRBD2 matching over 9 bases. With V trimmed by 6 bases and J by 5 bases, 11 bases remained unmatched. Germline values: CDR1 MNHGY, CDR2 SAAAGT. This CDR3 has 15 residues. CDR3 loop: CASSPGSGSVNEQYF. The DNA of the CDR3 is TGTGCCAGCAGCCCCGGTAGCGGGAGTGTCAACGAGCAGTACTTC.

The chain has TRBV11-3 and TRBJ1-3, with 7 positions matching TRBD1. This CDR3 region has 14 residues. CDR1 is SGHNT and CDR2 is YENEEA in the germline V gene. V was pared by 3 bases and J by 2 bases, with 1 base of the junction left unmatched. CDR3 DNA: TGTGCCAGCAGCTTGACAGGGCCTGGAAACACCATATATTTT. Its translation: CASSLTGPGNTIYF.

This chain joins TRBV6-8 and TRBJ1-2; unclear D gene. This CDR3 contains 15 residues. The V end was cut by 2 bases, the J end by 5 bases, with 15 bases between. Germline loops: CDR1 MNHGY, CDR2 SAAAGT. CDR3 coding DNA: TGTGCCAGCAGTTACCACAAGGAACCGGTTTATGGCTACACCTTC. Protein: CASSYHKEPVYGYTF.

Only one count was recorded for this clone. CDR3 sequence: CASSIGWASGGSLGRDIQYF. The CDR3 region has the DNA TGTGCCAGTAGTATAGGTTGGGCTAGCGGGGGGTCCCTTGGTCGGGACATTCAGTACTTC. The chain carries TRBV19 and TRBJ2-4, with TRBD2 matching 11 bases. This CDR3 is built from 20 residues. V was pared by 1 base and J by 8 bases, with 19 bases of the junction left unmatched. The germline CDR1 and CDR2 sequences are LNHDA and SQIVND (reference sequence).

This sequence joins TRBV7-2 and TRBJ2-3; tentative D call: TRBD2 (5 bases). V was trimmed by 6 bases and J by 0 bases, leaving 22 bases between them. The CDR3 loop spans 18 amino acids. CDR1 and CDR2 (germline): SGHTA, FQGNSA. The CDR3 DNA is TGTGCCAGCAGTGGCATACTAGAGTCGACCTCTAGCACAGATACGCAGTATTTT. It is translated as CASSGILESTSSTDTQYF.

The genes are TRBV29-1 and TRBJ2-3, with 9 bases matching TRBD1. This CDR3 contains 15 residues. V shed 8 bases and J 3 bases; nucleotides not matched to a gene: 12. Germline assignment: CDR1 SQVTM and CDR2 ANQGSEA. CDR3 coding DNA: TGCAGCTTCACGGGGGGACAGGGCAGGACAGATACGCAGTATTTT. Amino acids: CSFTGGQGRTDTQYF.

The chain is built from TRBV18 and TRBJ2-2; possibly TRBD1 for D (5 bases). Germline V gene lookup returns CDR1 KGHSH and CDR2 LQKENI. The CDR3 length is 17 residues. The V end lost 0 bases, the J end lost 6 bases, and 17 bases lay between the germline ends. CDR3 sequence (DNA): TGTGCCAGCTCACCACCGGTGGGGCGTCCAAGGTCCGGGGAGCTGTTTTTT. Translating it yields CASSPPVGRPRSGELFF.

The V and J genes are TRBV14 and TRBJ1-2, with unresolved D. Germline CDR1 and CDR2: SGHDN and FVKESK. CDR3 size: 15 residues. V dropped 4 bases and J dropped 8 bases, with 20 bases sitting between them. The CDR3 DNA is TGTGCCAGCAGCCCCCGTAGCGCTGATATGGGGGGCTACACCTTC. This gives the protein CASSPRSADMGGYTF.

The chain carries TRBV28 and TRBJ1-5; 7 bases agree with TRBD1. J lost 7 bases, V lost 4 bases, and 7 bases had no gene match. This CDR3 is built from 14 residues. CDR1 is MDHEN, CDR2 SYDVKM, per germline. The DNA of the CDR3 is TGTGCCAGCAGTTCCCAGAGGGGGCTGCAGCCCCAGCATTTT. Protein sequence: CASSSQRGLQPQHF.

This clone was recorded a few times. The chain carries TRBV6-8 and TRBJ2-7; 10 bases align to TRBD1. The germline CDR1 and CDR2 sequences are MNHGY and SAAAGT. V lost 11 bases and J lost 2; bases outside the gene matches: 6. This CDR3 is 13 amino acids long. In DNA, the CDR3 is TGTGCCGGACGGACAGGGGGGGCCTACGAGCAGTACTTC. Its translation: CAGRTGGAYEQYF.

The chain links TRBV18 to TRBJ2-1; D is unresolved. The germline V and J ends were trimmed by 8 bases and 10 bases, with 24 bases remaining between them. Germline loops: CDR1 KGHSH, CDR2 LQKENI. The CDR3 spans 15 residues. The CDR3 bases are TGTGCCAGCCGGCTGCCGGGCTCCGTCTCTGGCGAGCAGTTCTTC. This encodes CASRLPGSVSGEQFF. Full variable domain (outside the CDR3, taken from reference TRBV18 and TRBJ2-1): NAGVMQNPRHLVRRRGQEARLRCSPMKGHSHVYWYRQLPEEGLKFMVYLQKENIIDESGMPKERFSAEFPKEGPSILRIQQVVRGDSAAYFCASRLPGSVSGEQFFGPGTRLTVL.